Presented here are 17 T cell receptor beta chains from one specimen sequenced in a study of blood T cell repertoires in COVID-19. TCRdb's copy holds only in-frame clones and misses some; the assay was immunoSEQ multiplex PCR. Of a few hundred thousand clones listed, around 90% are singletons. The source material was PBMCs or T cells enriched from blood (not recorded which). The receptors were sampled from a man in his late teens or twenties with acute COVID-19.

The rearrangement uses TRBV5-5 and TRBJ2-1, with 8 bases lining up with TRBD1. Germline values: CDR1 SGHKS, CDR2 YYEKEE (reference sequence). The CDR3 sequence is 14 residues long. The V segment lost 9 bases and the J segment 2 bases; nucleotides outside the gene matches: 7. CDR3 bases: TGTGCCACTTCGACAGGGGAAGCCTACAATGAGCAGTTCTTC. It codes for CATSTGEAYNEQFF.

In DNA, the CDR3 is TGCGCCAGCAGCCCCGGGACAGGGGTTGGTGGAAACACCATATATTTT. This gives the protein CASSPGTGVGGNTIYF. The chain employs TRBV4-3 and TRBJ1-3, with TRBD1 matching over 10 bases. This CDR3 has 16 amino acids. J was trimmed by 3 bases and V by 4 bases; bases with no gene match: 6. CDR1 LGHNA and CDR2 YSLEER come from the germline V gene.

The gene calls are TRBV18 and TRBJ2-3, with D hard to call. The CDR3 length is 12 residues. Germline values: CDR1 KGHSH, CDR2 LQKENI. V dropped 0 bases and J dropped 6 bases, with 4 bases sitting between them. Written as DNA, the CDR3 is TGTGCCAGCTCACCACCCCTCGATACGCAGTATTTT. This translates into CASSPPLDTQYF.

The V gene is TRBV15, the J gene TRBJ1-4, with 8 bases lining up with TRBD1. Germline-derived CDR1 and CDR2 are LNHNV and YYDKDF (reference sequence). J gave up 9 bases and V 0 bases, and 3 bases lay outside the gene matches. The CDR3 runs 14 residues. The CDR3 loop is CATSRDRGLQKLFF. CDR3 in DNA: TGTGCCACCAGCAGAGACAGGGGGCTTCAAAAACTGTTTTTT.

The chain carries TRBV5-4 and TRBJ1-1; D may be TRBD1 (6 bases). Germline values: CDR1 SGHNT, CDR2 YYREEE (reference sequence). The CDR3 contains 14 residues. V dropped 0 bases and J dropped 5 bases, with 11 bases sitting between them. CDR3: CASSLVTGSTEAFF. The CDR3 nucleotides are TGTGCCAGCAGCTTGGTTACAGGGAGTACTGAAGCTTTCTTT.

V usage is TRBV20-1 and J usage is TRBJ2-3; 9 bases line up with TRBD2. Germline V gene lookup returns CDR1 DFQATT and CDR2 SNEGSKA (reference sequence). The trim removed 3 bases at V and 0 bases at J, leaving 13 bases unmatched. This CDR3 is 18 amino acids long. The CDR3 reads CSASDLLPSGASTDTQYF. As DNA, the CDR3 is TGCAGTGCTAGTGATTTACTCCCTAGCGGGGCTAGCACAGATACGCAGTATTTT.

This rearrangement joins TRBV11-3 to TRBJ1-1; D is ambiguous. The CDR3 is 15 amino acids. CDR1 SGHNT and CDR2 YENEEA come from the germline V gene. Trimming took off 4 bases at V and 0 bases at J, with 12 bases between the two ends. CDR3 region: CASSSTPGVNTEAFF. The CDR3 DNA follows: TGTGCCAGCAGCTCCACCCCCGGGGTGAACACTGAAGCTTTCTTT.

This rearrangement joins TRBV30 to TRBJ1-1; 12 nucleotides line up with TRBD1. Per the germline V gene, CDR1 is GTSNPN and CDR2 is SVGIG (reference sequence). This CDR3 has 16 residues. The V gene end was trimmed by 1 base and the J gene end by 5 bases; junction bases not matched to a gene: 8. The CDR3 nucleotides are TGTGCCTGGAGTGGGGGACAGGGGGCCCCGAGAACTGAAGCTTTCTTT. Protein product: CAWSGGQGAPRTEAFF.

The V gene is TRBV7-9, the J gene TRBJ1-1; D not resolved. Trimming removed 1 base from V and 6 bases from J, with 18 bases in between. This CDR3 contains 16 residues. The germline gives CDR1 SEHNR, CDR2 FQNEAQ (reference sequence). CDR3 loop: CASSLVGRAGGPEAFF. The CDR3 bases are TGTGCCAGCAGCTTAGTTGGGCGGGCCGGCGGGCCTGAAGCTTTCTTT.

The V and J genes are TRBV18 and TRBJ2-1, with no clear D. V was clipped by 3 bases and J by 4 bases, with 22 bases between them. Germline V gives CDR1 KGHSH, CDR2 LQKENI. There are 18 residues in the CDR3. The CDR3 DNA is TGTGCCAGCTCACCTGGCTGGAACAGTCGGAAGCCTTACAATGAGCAGTTCTTC. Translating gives CASSPGWNSRKPYNEQFF.

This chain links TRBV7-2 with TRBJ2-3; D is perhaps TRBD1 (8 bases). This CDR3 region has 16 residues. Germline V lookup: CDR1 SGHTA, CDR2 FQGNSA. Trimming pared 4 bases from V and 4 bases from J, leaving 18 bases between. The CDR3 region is CASSSSGQGGADTQYF. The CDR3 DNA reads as TGTGCCAGCAGCTCGTCCGGACAGGGAGGGGCAGATACGCAGTATTTT.

Written as DNA, the CDR3 is TGCGCCAGCAGTGGAGACTATGGCTACACCTTC. Its protein product is CASSGDYGYTF. This chain joins TRBV5-1 and TRBJ1-2, with D hard to call. The CDR3 runs to 11 residues. CDR1 is SGHRS, CDR2 YFSETQ, per germline. V was pared by 5 bases and J by 3 bases, with 5 bases between.

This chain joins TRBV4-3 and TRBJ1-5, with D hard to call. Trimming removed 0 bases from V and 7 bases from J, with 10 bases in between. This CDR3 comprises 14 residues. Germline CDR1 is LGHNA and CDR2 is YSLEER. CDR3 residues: CASSQDRGGQPQHF. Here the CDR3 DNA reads TGCGCCAGCAGCCAAGATCGGGGTGGACAGCCCCAGCATTTT.

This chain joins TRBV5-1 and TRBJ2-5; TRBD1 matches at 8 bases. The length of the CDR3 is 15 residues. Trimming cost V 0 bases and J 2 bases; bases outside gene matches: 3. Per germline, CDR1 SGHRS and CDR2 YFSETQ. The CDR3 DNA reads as TGCGCCAGCAGCTTGGGACAGGGGAAACAAGAGACCCAGTACTTC. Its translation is CASSLGQGKQETQYF.

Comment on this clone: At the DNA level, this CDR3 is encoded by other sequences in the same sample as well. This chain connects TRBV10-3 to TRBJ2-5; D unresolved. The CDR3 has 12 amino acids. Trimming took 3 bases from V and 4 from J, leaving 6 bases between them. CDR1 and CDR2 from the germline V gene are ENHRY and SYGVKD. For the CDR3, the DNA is TGTGCCATCAGTGATTTTCGAGAGACCCAGTACTTC. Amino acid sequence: CAISDFRETQYF.

CDR3 loop: CASTGQAQETQYF. The CDR3 nucleotides read TGTGCCAGCACCGGCCAGGCCCAAGAGACCCAGTACTTC. The rearrangement links TRBV6-5 to TRBJ2-5; no definite D call. The V and J ends lost 7 bases and 1 base respectively, with 10 bases between them. This CDR3 has 13 residues. The V gene's germline CDR1 is MNHEY and CDR2 SVGAGI.

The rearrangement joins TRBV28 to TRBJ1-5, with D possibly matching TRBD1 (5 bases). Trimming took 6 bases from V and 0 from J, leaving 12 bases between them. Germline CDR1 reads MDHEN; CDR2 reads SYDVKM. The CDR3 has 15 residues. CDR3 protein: CASRNGQISNQPQHF. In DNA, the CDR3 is TGTGCCAGCAGGAACGGACAAATTAGCAATCAGCCCCAGCATTTT. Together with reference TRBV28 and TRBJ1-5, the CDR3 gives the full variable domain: DVKVTQSSRYLVKRTGEKVFLECVQDMDHENMFWYRQDPGLGLRLIYFSYDVKMKEKGDIPEGYSVSREKKERFSLILESASTNQTSMYLCASRNGQISNQPQHFGDGTRLSIL.